Here is one TCR beta chain with its context. The investigators sampled blood at baseline, at cycle 4 day 1, and at cycle 7 day 1. Sequencing used immunoSEQ multiplex PCR; TCRdb keeps in-frame clones, though not all of them. This table has around 29,000 clones, over 75% appearing once. The source of the sample is a study of OX40 agonist ivuxolimab in advanced cancers. Germline V gene lookup returns CDR1 MNHNY and CDR2 SVGAGI (reference sequence). V lost 0 bases, J lost 4 bases, and 6 bases lay in between. The CDR3 extends over 13 amino acids. The chain employs TRBV6-6 and TRBJ1-2, with no clear D. This clonotype was obtained from an adult with an advanced solid tumor such as melanoma, head and neck, liver or kidney cancer. Sequenced material: CD4+ or CD8+ T cells sorted from blood, taken in a trial of the OX40 agonist ivuxolimab. The chain's CDR3 is CASSYSLVYGYTF. DNA for the CDR3: TGTGCCAGCAGTTACTCGTTGGTCTATGGCTACACCTTC.